Listed here are 16 T cell receptor beta chains from one sample, sequenced in a study of cytomegalovirus exposure and HLA in healthy donors. Amplification used 60 Vbeta primers and 13 Jbeta primers. Libraries were prepared by immunoSEQ multiplex PCR; TCRdb keeps only in-frame clonotypes and omits some of them. The sample has about 140,000 clones, 82% seen once. The sequenced sample was PBMCs. These receptors all stem from a man between 18 and 29 years old in good health and CMV-seropositive.

CDR3 nucleotides: TGTGCCATCAGTGAGGCTAGCGGACTGTACGAGCAGTACTTC. Its translation is CAISEASGLYEQYF. The J gene is TRBJ2-7, the V gene TRBV10-3; 7 nucleotides match TRBD2. The germline V gene has CDR1 ENHRY and CDR2 SYGVKD. The CDR3 extends over 14 amino acids. The V and J ends lost 2 bases and 4 bases, in that order; junction bases with no gene match: 5.

V and J are TRBV18 and TRBJ2-1; 7 positions match TRBD2. V gave up 4 bases and J gave up 7 bases; unmatched junction bases: 4. CDR3 length: 13 amino acids. Germline CDR1 and CDR2: KGHSH and LQKENI. CDR3 amino acids: CASSREGGNEQFF. In nucleotides, the CDR3 is TGTGCCAGCTCACGGGAGGGAGGTAATGAGCAGTTCTTC.

This clone was counted only a few times. The chain recombines TRBV28 with TRBJ1-1; D may be TRBD1 (6 bases). This CDR3 contains 14 residues. Germline CDR1 reads MDHEN; CDR2 reads SYDVKM. V gave up 6 bases and J gave up 0 bases, with 11 bases separating them. CDR3 sequence (DNA): TGTGCCAGCAGCCTCAGACAGGTGAACACTGAAGCTTTCTTT. Its protein product is CASSLRQVNTEAFF.

The chain uses TRBV30 and TRBJ2-7; TRBD2 matches at 10 bases. The germline V gene encodes CDR1 GTSNPN and CDR2 SVGIG (reference sequence). Trimming cost V 1 base and J 2 bases; bases outside gene matches: 5. This CDR3 region has 15 residues. The CDR3: CAWSALAGPPYEQYF. Here the CDR3 DNA reads TGTGCCTGGAGTGCACTAGCGGGACCCCCCTACGAGCAGTACTTC.

V usage is TRBV6-5 and J usage is TRBJ2-6; 8 bases fit TRBD2. The J segment lost 4 bases and the V segment lost 9 bases, leaving 5 bases of the junction unmatched. Germline V gene data show CDR1 as MNHEY and CDR2 as SVGAGI. The CDR3 has 14 amino acids. CDR3 in amino acids: CASKRGQGANVLTF. As DNA, the CDR3 is TGTGCCAGTAAGCGGGGGCAAGGGGCCAACGTCCTGACTTTC.

This clone was seen a handful of times. J is TRBJ2-1 and V is TRBV28; maybe TRBD2 (6 bases). There are 19 residues in the CDR3. The V end lost 1 base, the J end lost 0 bases, and 19 bases lay between the germline ends. In germline, CDR1 is MDHEN, CDR2 SYDVKM. This CDR3 reads CASSLFKIGGKASYNEQFF. The CDR3, as DNA: TGTGCCAGCAGTTTATTTAAAATTGGGGGGAAAGCCTCCTACAATGAGCAGTTCTTC.

The chain has TRBV7-2 and TRBJ2-1, with TRBD2 identical over 12 bases. The CDR3 consists of 15 residues. Germline values: CDR1 SGHTA, CDR2 FQGNSA. The ends lost 5 bases at V and 8 bases at J; junction bases unmatched: 7. CDR3 DNA sequence: TGTGCCAGCAGCCCTCCTAGCGGGAGGGCCCATGAGCAGTTCTTC. Its translation is CASSPPSGRAHEQFF.

The chain couples TRBV15 to TRBJ1-1; D possibly corresponds to TRBD1 (5 bases). Germline CDR1 and CDR2: LNHNV and YYDKDF (reference sequence). The CDR3 contains 13 residues. V was cut by 6 bases and J by 5 bases, with 13 bases left in between. The CDR3 sequence: CATRWGGWTEAFF. As DNA, the CDR3 is TGTGCCACCAGGTGGGGGGGTTGGACTGAAGCTTTCTTT.

The chain recombines TRBV11-2 with TRBJ2-3, with unresolved D. Germline CDR1 and CDR2: SGHAT and FQNNGV. This CDR3 is 14 amino acids long. The V gene lost 1 base and the J gene lost 1 base, with 6 bases spanning the gap. The CDR3 DNA reads TGTGCCAGCAGCTTAGGTCTAGGCACAGATACGCAGTATTTT. Its translation: CASSLGLGTDTQYF.

V is TRBV6-5 and J is TRBJ1-4, with no clear D. The CDR3 contains 16 residues. Trimming took 2 bases from V and 0 from J, leaving 10 bases between them. Germline CDR1 and CDR2: MNHEY and SVGAGI. CDR3 region: CASSYGIDPTNEKLFF. The CDR3 DNA reads TGTGCCAGCAGTTACGGTATAGATCCAACTAATGAAAAACTGTTTTTT.

This chain joins TRBV4-2 and TRBJ1-5; D possibly corresponds to TRBD1 (6 bases). From germline, CDR1 is LGHNA and CDR2 YNFKEQ. V dropped 0 bases and J dropped 6 bases, with 21 bases sitting between them. The CDR3 spans 18 residues. The CDR3, as DNA: TGTGCCAGCAGCCAAGAATTGGTTGTAGGGGGTGTAGGTCAGCCCCAGCATTTT. It encodes CASSQELVVGGVGQPQHF.

The chain recombines TRBV7-2 with TRBJ2-1; D uncertain. V lost 6 bases and J lost 8, with 8 bases in between. Looked up from germline, CDR1 is SGHTA and CDR2 is FQGNSA. The CDR3 has 11 amino acids. The chain's CDR3 is CASSSTYEQFF. CDR3 nucleotides: TGTGCCAGCAGTTCAACATATGAGCAGTTCTTC. The full variable domain, rest sourced from reference TRBV7-2 and TRBJ2-1, is GAGVSQSPSNKVTEKGKDVELRCDPISGHTALYWYRQSLGQGLEFLIYFQGNSAPDKSGLPSDRFSAERTGGSVSTLTIQRTQQEDSAVYLCASSSTYEQFFGPGTRLTVL.

The rearrangement joins TRBV5-1 to TRBJ2-7, with D possibly being TRBD1 (6 bases). The CDR3 loop spans 14 amino acids. V was trimmed by 5 bases and J by 0 bases, leaving 12 bases between them. Germline assignment: CDR1 SGHRS and CDR2 YFSETQ. CDR3 DNA sequence: TGCGCCAGCAGACAGGGCCCAAGCTCCTACGAGCAGTACTTC. This translates into CASRQGPSSYEQYF.

The rearrangement joins TRBV7-8 to TRBJ1-5, with D possibly matching TRBD1 (5 bases). Germline CDR1 and CDR2: SGHVS and FQNEAQ. V dropped 1 base and J dropped 5 bases, with 6 bases sitting between them. This CDR3 contains 13 residues. CDR3 nucleotide sequence: TGTGCCAGCAGCTTAGAGGGGTATCAGCCCCAGCATTTT. Translating gives CASSLEGYQPQHF.

This clone was counted between two and nine times. In the same sample, other DNA sequences code for this CDR3. The chain has TRBV28 and TRBJ2-7; D not resolved. The germline V gene encodes CDR1 MDHEN and CDR2 SYDVKM. This CDR3 spans 12 amino acids. V lost 5 bases, J lost 0 bases, and 5 bases lay in between. CDR3 amino acids: CASSSSSYEQYF. The CDR3 DNA reads TGTGCCAGCAGTAGTAGCTCCTACGAGCAGTACTTC.

V usage is TRBV28 and J usage is TRBJ1-2, with TRBD1 as a possible D gene (5 bases). Trimming took off 3 bases at V and 4 bases at J, with 9 bases between the two ends. The CDR3 runs to 13 residues. The V gene's germline CDR1 is MDHEN and CDR2 SYDVKM. The CDR3 loop reads CASSFQGLYGYTF. CDR3 DNA: TGTGCCAGCAGTTTTCAGGGACTCTATGGCTACACCTTC.